The clone carrying this T cell receptor beta chain was counted a few times. Its antigen is unidentified. These data originate in a study of blood T cells in healthy people across ages. Findings of the study overall: A conclusive naive versus antigen-experienced comparison was prevented by the unsorted PBMCs. In older individuals, TCR beta diversity per million T cells was lower, falling roughly linearly with age.

V was shortened by 0 bases and J by 1 base, with 9 bases between the two germline ends. The CDR3 runs 14 residues. Germline CDR1 and CDR2: DFQATT and SNEGSKA (reference sequence). The use of a sample-barcoded 5' primer and a J-beta primer mix characterized a second PCR of about 7 to 12 cycles. TCRdb reprocessed the 5' RACE reads via MiXCR and lists one record per CDR3 protein. This sample has more than 800,000 distinct CDR3 sequences, with less than 35% found just once. V is TRBV20-1 and J is TRBJ2-5; no firm D call. The clonotype was recovered from a woman over 75 in good health. Input material: blood. The CDR3 coding sequence is TGCAGTGCTAGAGATTTTGCTATCCAAGAGACCCAGTACTTC. Translation: CSARDFAIQETQYF.